This T cell receptor beta chain originates from a study of T-cell reconstitution after alpha-beta-depleted transplantation in children. Whole-study findings and limits: Newly produced T cells mostly provided counts and TCRbeta diversity after one year, as hyperexpanded clones declined. Some patients owed their high day-60 TCRbeta diversity to surviving recipient T cells and thymic progenitors. Alpha-beta T cells about two months after transplant reportedly derived from several hundred expanded graft clones.

It was with unique molecular identifiers that the TCRbeta library was prepared. TCRdb reprocessed the PCR reads via MiXCR and lists one record per CDR3 protein. Of about 980,000 distinct CDR3 sequences in the sample, about 29% are singletons; the top ten hold 28%. V gave up 0 bases and J gave up 2 bases, with 10 bases separating them. Per the germline V gene, CDR1 is SGHTA and CDR2 is FQGNSA. CDR3 size: 15 residues. This clonotype was observed a handful of times. What it binds is not known. Source: PBMCs, mostly from graft donor cells, taken 360 days after TCRalphabeta/CD19-depleted stem cell transplant. The source is a boy less than two years old who had a stem cell transplant for SCID, so the T cells may come from the graft donor. This chain links TRBV7-2 with TRBJ2-5, with D uncertain. DNA for the CDR3: TGTGCCAGCAGCTTAGCGAGGCTGCGGCAAGAGACCCAGTACTTC. It translates to CASSLARLRQETQYF.